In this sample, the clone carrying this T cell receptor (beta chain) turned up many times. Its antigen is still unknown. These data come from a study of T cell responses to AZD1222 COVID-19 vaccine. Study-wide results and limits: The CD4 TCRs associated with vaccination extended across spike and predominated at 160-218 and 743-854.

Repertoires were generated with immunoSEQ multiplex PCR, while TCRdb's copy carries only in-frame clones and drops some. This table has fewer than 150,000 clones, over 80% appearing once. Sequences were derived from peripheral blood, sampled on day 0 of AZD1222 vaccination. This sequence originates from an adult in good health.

The CDR3 sequence: CASTPADYTDTQYF. CDR3 nucleotide sequence: TGTGCCAGCACCCCCGCAGATTACACAGATACGCAGTATTTT. The chain is built from TRBV6-5 and TRBJ2-3; D is undetermined. The CDR3 is 14 residues long. Trimming stripped 7 bases from V and 2 bases from J, with 13 bases between. The germline CDR1 and CDR2 sequences are MNHEY and SVGAGI.